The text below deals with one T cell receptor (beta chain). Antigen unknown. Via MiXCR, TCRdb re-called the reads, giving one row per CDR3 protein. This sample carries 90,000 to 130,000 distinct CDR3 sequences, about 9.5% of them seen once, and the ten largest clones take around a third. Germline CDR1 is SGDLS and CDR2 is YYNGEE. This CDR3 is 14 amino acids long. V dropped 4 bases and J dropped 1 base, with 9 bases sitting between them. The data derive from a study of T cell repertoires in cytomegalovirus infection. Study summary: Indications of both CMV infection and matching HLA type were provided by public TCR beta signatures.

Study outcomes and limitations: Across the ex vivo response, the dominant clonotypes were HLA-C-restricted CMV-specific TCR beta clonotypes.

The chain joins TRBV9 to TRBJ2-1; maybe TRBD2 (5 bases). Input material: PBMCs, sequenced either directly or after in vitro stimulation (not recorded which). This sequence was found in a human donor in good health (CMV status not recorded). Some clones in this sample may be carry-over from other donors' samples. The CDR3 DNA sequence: TGTGCCAGCAGCCAAACTAGTTCCTACAATGAGCAGTTCTTC. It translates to CASSQTSSYNEQFF.